These 4 T cell receptor beta chains were all obtained from the same sample, sequenced in a study of blood T cell repertoires in COVID-19. Data came from immunoSEQ multiplex PCR; TCRdb stores just in-frame clones and leaves some out. The sample lists 150,000 to 200,000 clones; 84% were seen once. The sample was peripheral blood. These receptors all stem from a woman aged 70-85 years with COVID-19, enrolled during active disease.

CDR3 nucleotides: TGCGCCAGCAACCTCGACGGGGGCTATGGCTACACCTTC. Translation gives CASNLDGGYGYTF. The rearrangement uses TRBV5-1 and TRBJ1-2; D is possibly TRBD1 (5 bases). V was clipped by 6 bases and J by 4 bases, with 13 bases between them. CDR1 and CDR2 (germline): SGHRS, YFSETQ. CDR3 length: 13 amino acids.

This chain uses TRBV28 with TRBJ2-7; TRBD2 matches at 7 bases. CDR3 length: 14 amino acids. CDR1 and CDR2 (germline): MDHEN, SYDVKM. V shed 7 bases, J shed 0 bases, and the junction held 6 bases outside the gene matches. The CDR3 spells CASTGWGGSYEQYF. As DNA, the CDR3 is TGTGCCAGCACCGGTTGGGGGGGCTCCTACGAGCAGTACTTC.

This clone is a singleton in its sample. The chain recombines TRBV28 with TRBJ2-4; tentative D call: TRBD2 (5 bases). V gave up 2 bases and J gave up 8 bases, with 19 bases separating them. Germline CDR1 MDHEN, CDR2 SYDVKM. This CDR3 has 16 residues. The CDR3 DNA follows: TGTGCCAGCAGTTTAGACGCGCACCCAGCGGAATACATTCAGTACTTC. As protein: CASSLDAHPAEYIQYF.

This clone occurred a few times. V is TRBV28 and J is TRBJ1-5, with a weak D call TRBD1 (5 bases). CDR1 and CDR2 from the germline V gene are MDHEN and SYDVKM. Deletions cut 6 bases from V and 4 bases from J, with 10 bases between. This CDR3 region has 13 residues. The CDR3 region is CASSQGRNQPQHF. CDR3 coding DNA: TGTGCCAGCAGCCAGGGTAGAAATCAGCCCCAGCATTTT.